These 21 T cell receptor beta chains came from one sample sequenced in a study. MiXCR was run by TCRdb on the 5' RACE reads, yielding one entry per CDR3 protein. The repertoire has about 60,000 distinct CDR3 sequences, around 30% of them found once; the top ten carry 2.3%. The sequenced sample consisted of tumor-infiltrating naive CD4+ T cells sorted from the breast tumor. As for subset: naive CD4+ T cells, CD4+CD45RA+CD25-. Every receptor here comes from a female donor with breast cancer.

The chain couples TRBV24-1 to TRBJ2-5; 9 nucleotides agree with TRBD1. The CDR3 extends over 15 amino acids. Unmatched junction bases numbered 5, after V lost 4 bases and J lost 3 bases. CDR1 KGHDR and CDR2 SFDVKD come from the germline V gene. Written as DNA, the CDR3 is TGTGCCACCAGTGACCTTGGGACAGGGAAAGAGACCCAGTACTTC. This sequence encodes CATSDLGTGKETQYF.

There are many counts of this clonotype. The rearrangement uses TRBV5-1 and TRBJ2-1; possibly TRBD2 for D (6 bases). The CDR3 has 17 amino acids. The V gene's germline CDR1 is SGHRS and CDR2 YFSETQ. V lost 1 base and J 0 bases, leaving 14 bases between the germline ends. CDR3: CASSLRPEGLSYNEQFF. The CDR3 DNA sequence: TGCGCCAGCAGCTTGAGGCCGGAGGGCCTCTCCTACAATGAGCAGTTCTTC.

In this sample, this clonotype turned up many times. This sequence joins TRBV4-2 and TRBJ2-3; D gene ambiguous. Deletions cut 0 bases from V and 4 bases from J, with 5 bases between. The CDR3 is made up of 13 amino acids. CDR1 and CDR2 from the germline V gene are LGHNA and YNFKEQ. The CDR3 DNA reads TGTGCCAGCAGCCAAGAGGCGTCAGATACGCAGTATTTT. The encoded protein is CASSQEASDTQYF.

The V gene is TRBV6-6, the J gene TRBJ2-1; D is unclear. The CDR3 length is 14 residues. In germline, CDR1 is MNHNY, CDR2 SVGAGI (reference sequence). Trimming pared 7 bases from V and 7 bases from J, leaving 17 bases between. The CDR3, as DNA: TGTGCCAGCACCCCGGTGGACCCAGCGAATGAGCAGTTCTTC. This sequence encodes CASTPVDPANEQFF.

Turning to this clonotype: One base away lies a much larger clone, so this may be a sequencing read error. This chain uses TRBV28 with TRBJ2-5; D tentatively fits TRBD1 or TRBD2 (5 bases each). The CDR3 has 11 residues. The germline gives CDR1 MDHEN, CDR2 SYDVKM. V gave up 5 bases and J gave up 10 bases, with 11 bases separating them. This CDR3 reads CASSLLGDQYF. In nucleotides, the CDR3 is TGTGCCAGCAGTCTACTGGGGGACCAGTACTTC.

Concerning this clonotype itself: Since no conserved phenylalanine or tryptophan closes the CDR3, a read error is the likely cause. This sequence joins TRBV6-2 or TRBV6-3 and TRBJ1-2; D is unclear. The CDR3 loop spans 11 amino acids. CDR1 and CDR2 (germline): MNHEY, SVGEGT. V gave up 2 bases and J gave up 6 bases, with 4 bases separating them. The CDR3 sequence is CASSYPDGYTV. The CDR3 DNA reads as TGTGCCAGCAGTTACCCCGATGGCTACACCGTC.

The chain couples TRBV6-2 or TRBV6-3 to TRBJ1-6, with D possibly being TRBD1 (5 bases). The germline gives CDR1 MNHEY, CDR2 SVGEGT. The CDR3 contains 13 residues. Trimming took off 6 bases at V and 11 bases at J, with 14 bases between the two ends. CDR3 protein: CASRTMGDPPLHF. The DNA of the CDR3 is TGTGCCAGCAGAACAATGGGGGATCCACCCCTCCACTTT.

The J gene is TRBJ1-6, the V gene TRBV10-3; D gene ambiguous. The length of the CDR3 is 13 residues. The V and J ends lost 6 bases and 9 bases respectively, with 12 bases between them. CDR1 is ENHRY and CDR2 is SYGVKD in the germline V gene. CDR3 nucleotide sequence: TGTGCCATCAGAGGCAGGTTTCTTTCACCCCTCCACTTT. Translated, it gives CAIRGRFLSPLHF.

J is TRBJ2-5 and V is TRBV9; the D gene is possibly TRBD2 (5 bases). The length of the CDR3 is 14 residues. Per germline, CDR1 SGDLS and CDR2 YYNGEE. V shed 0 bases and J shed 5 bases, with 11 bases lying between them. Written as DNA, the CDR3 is TGTGCCAGCAGCGTAGGACGGGGTAGGGAGACCCAGTACTTC. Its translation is CASSVGRGRETQYF.

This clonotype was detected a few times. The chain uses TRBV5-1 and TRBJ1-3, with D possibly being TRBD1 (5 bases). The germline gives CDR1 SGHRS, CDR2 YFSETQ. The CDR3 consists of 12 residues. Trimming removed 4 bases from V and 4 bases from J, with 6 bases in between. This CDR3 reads CASSGTGNTIYF. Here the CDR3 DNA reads TGCGCCAGCAGCGGGACGGGAAACACCATATATTTT.

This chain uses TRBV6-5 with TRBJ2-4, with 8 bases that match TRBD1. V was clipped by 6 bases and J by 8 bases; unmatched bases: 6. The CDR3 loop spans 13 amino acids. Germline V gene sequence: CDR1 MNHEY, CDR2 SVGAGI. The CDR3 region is CASSRDRGDIQYF. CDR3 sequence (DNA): TGTGCCAGCAGCCGCGACAGGGGAGACATTCAGTACTTC.

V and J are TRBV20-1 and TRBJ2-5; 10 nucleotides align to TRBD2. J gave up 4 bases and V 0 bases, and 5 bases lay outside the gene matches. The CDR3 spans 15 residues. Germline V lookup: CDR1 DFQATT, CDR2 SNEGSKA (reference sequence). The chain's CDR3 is CSAREASGRGETQYF. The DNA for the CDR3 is TGCAGTGCTAGAGAGGCTAGCGGGAGAGGAGAGACCCAGTACTTC.

The CDR3 DNA follows: TGTGCCAGCAGTACGGGACTAGCGGGAAATGAGCAGTTCTTC. Residues: CASSTGLAGNEQFF. The chain couples TRBV12-3 or TRBV12-4 to TRBJ2-1, with 13 bases matching TRBD2. CDR3 length equals 14 residues. The V gene end was trimmed by 5 bases and the J gene end by 7 bases; junction bases not matched to a gene: 2.

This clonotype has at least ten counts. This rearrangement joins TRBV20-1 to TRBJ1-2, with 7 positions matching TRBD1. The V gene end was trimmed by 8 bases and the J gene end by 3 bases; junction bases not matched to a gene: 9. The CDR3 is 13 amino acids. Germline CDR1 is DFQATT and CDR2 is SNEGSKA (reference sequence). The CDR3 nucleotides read TGCAGTACCTCCCGGGACAGATACTATGGCTACACCTTC. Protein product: CSTSRDRYYGYTF.

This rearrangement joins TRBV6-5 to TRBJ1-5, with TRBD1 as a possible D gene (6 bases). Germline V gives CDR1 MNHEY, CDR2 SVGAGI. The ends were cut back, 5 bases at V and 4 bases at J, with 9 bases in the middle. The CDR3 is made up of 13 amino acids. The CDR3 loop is CASSADRNQPQHF. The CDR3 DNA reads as TGTGCCAGCAGTGCGGACAGAAATCAGCCCCAGCATTTT.

CDR3 loop: CASSFRGLDGYTF. The CDR3 coding sequence is TGTGCCAGCAGCTTCAGGGGGCTCGATGGCTACACCTTC. The V and J genes are TRBV27 and TRBJ1-2, with TRBD1 identical over 8 bases. Germline V CDR1 and CDR2: MNHEY, SMNVEV (reference sequence). V lost 6 bases to trimming and J lost 6 bases; unmatched junction nucleotides: 6. CDR3 length: 13 residues.

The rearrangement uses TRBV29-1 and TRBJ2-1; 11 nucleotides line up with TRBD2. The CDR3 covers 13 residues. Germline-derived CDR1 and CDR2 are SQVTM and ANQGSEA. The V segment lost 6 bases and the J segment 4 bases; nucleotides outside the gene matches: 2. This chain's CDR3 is CSVSSGGYNEQFF. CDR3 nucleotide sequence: TGCAGCGTCTCTAGCGGGGGGTACAATGAGCAGTTCTTC.

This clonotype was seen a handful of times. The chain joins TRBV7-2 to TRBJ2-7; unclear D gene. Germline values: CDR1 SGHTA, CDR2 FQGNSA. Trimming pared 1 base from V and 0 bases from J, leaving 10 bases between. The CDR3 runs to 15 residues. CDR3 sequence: CASSLGQPSSYEQYF. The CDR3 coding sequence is TGTGCCAGCAGCTTAGGACAACCCAGCTCCTACGAGCAGTACTTC. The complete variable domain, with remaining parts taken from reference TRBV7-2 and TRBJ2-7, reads GAGVSQSPSNKVTEKGKDVELRCDPISGHTALYWYRQSLGQGLEFLIYFQGNSAPDKSGLPSDRFSAERTGGSVSTLTIQRTQQEDSAVYLCASSLGQPSSYEQYFGPGTRLTVT.

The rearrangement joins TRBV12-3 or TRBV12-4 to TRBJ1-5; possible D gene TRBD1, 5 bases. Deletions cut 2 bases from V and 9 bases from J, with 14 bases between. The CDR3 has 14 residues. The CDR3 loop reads CASSLSGGGAPQHF. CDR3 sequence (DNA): TGTGCCAGCAGTTTATCCGGAGGCGGGGCGCCCCAGCATTTT.

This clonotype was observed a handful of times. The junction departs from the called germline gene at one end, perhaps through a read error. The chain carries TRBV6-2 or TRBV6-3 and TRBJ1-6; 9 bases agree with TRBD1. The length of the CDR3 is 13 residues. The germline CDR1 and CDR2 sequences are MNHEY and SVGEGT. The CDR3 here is CASSRQGGSPPHF. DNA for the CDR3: TGTGCCAGCAGCAGACAGGGGGGTTCACCCCCCCACTTT.

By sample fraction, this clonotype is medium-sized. The CDR3: CASSQDPPSGSSDTQYF. CDR3 nucleotides: TGCGCCAGCAGCCAAGATCCGCCTAGCGGGAGTTCAGATACGCAGTATTTT. V and J are TRBV4-3 and TRBJ2-3; 10 bases are a match to TRBD2. J gave up 4 bases and V 0 bases, and 7 bases lay outside the gene matches. CDR1 LGHNA and CDR2 YSLEER come from the germline V gene. The CDR3 is 17 residues long.